This T cell receptor (beta chain) comes out of a study of PD-1 blockade in classical Hodgkin lymphoma. This table comes from immunoSEQ multiplex PCR, and its TCRdb copy is limited to in-frame clones, with some not included. This sample has about 40,000 clones, with over 80% found just once. Following autologous stem cell transplantation, relapse occurred in every patient, and exposure to brentuximab vedotin varied. Study observations and caveats: Complete responders possessed baseline diversity comparable to newly diagnosed patients. Excluded were patients who started nivolumab under 1 year after ASCT, a group that had lower diversity. Relative to healthy donors, newly diagnosed patients reportedly had lower baseline TCR diversity, which was reported as lower still in relapsed/refractory patients.

As to this clone: Its target is not known.

The sequence was collected from a human donor with classical Hodgkin lymphoma. This specimen was peripheral blood mononuclear cells (PBMCs), taken at baseline.

The CDR3 sequence: CASSSRAGYFGETQYF. In nucleotides, the CDR3 is TGTGCCAGCAGCTCTCGAGCAGGGTATTTTGGGGAGACCCAGTACTTC. J is TRBJ2-5 and V is TRBV13, with D possibly being TRBD1 (5 bases). The CDR3 is 16 amino acids. V lost 4 bases, J lost 5 bases, and 20 bases lay in between. CDR1 and CDR2 from the germline V gene are PRHDT and FYEKMQ (reference sequence).